One and the same sample provided the 20 T cell receptor beta chains below, sequenced in a study of prognosis after radiotherapy for stage I lung cancer. Multiplex PCR in two rounds served to amplify TCR beta CDR3 from genomic DNA. First-round PCR used primers specific to each TRBV and TRBJ gene. TCRdb analysed the multiplex PCR reads with MiXCR anew, one entry per CDR3 protein. The sample lists approximately 30,000 distinct CDR3 sequences; around 30% were seen once. The sample was PBMCs, taken before or after stereotactic body radiation therapy (not recorded which). These receptors came from a donor older than 45 with non-small cell lung cancer.

This rearrangement joins TRBV6-1 to TRBJ2-7; D may be TRBD2 (6 bases). Trimming removed 6 bases at V and 3 bases at J, with 15 bases between. Germline V gene sequence: CDR1 MNHNS, CDR2 SASEGT. CDR3 length: 14 residues. The CDR3 sequence: CASSPGTGDYEQYF. For the CDR3, the DNA is TGTGCCAGCAGCCCCGGGACTGGGGACTACGAGCAGTACTTC.

Points on this clonotype: This may be a read error, as it is one base from a much larger clone. The gene calls are TRBV7-9 and TRBJ2-3; no reliable D call. From germline, CDR1 is SEHNR and CDR2 FQNEAQ (reference sequence). This CDR3 has 15 amino acids. V lost 5 bases to trimming and J lost 2 bases, with 14 bases between them. CDR3 nucleotide sequence: TGTGCCAGCAGCCCCGAGCGCTCTCTCACAGATACGCAGTATTTT. Its translation is CASSPERSLTDTQYF.

Ten or more counts support this clonotype. The chain is built from TRBV2 and TRBJ2-6; perhaps TRBD1 as D (6 bases). This CDR3 is built from 15 residues. Germline CDR1 reads SNHLY; CDR2 reads FYNNEI. Trimming removed 0 bases from V and 3 bases from J, with 6 bases in between. Written as DNA, the CDR3 is TGTGCCAGCAGTGAAGCAGGGGGTGGGGCCAACGTCCTGACTTTC. Amino acids: CASSEAGGGANVLTF.

This clonotype was seen many times. The chain uses TRBV6-1 and TRBJ2-7; 8 bases line up with TRBD1. With V trimmed by 4 bases and J by 1 base, 9 bases remained unmatched. The germline gives CDR1 MNHNS, CDR2 SASEGT. CDR3 size: 16 residues. CDR3 sequence (DNA): TGTGCCAGCAGTGGTGGCCTTTGGGACAGGTCCTACGAGCAGTACTTC. Its protein is CASSGGLWDRSYEQYF.

A word on this clonotype: One base away lies a much larger clone, so this may be a sequencing read error. The gene calls are TRBV6-2 or TRBV6-3 and TRBJ2-5, with D tentatively TRBD2 (6 bases). V was clipped by 2 bases and J by 4 bases, with 20 bases between them. This CDR3 has 17 residues. From germline, CDR1 is MNHEY and CDR2 SVGEGT. The chain's CDR3 is CASSYGALQGGIETQYF. Here the CDR3 DNA reads TGTGCCAGCAGTTACGGGGCGCTGCAGGGAGGAATAGAGACCCAGTACTTC.

This clonotype was observed at least ten times. The rearrangement links TRBV28 to TRBJ2-2, with 7 bases that match TRBD1. This CDR3 has 17 amino acids. The germline gives CDR1 MDHEN, CDR2 SYDVKM. With 5 bases clipped from V and 1 base from J, the junction kept 10 bases outside the gene matches. This CDR3 is CASSPSSGQMNTGELFF. The CDR3 coding sequence is TGTGCCAGCAGTCCGTCTTCGGGACAGATGAACACCGGGGAGCTGTTTTTT.

Ten or more counts support this clonotype. The chain has TRBV7-8 and TRBJ2-1; TRBD2 is a possible D gene (6 bases). Germline V gene sequence: CDR1 SGHVS, CDR2 FQNEAQ. V lost 4 bases, J lost 1 base, and 11 bases lay in between. The CDR3 length is 15 residues. CDR3 region: CASSSSSASYNEQFF. CDR3 nucleotide sequence: TGTGCCAGCAGCTCTTCTAGCGCGTCCTACAATGAGCAGTTCTTC.

The chain is built from TRBV6-2 or TRBV6-3 and TRBJ1-2; 8 nucleotides align to TRBD1. The CDR3 length is 15 residues. V lost 6 bases to trimming and J lost 0 bases; unmatched junction nucleotides: 6. Germline-derived CDR1 and CDR2 are MNHEY and SVGEGT. CDR3 region: CASSPTGEANYGYTF. In DNA form, the CDR3 reads TGTGCCAGCAGCCCGACAGGGGAAGCTAACTATGGCTACACCTTC.

This clonotype was recorded at least ten times. The V call is TRBV6-1, the J call TRBJ2-3; D may be TRBD2 (5 bases). This CDR3 has 17 amino acids. V shed 0 bases and J shed 1 base, with 14 bases lying between them. Germline loops: CDR1 MNHNS, CDR2 SASEGT. DNA of the CDR3: TGTGCCAGCAGTGAAGCGACTACGTTTGCGGGCACAGATACGCAGTATTTT. This codes for CASSEATTFAGTDTQYF.

This clonotype showed up many times. V and J are TRBV5-1 and TRBJ2-5; a possible D gene is TRBD1 (6 bases). Trimming took 0 bases from V and 1 from J, leaving 7 bases between them. Germline V gene data show CDR1 as SGHRS and CDR2 as YFSETQ. This CDR3 region has 14 residues. CDR3 loop: CASSLGQVQETQYF. The CDR3 bases are TGCGCCAGCAGCTTGGGACAGGTCCAAGAGACCCAGTACTTC.

This clonotype has only a few counts. A clone one base away is much larger, so this may be a read error. V is TRBV25-1 and J is TRBJ2-1; D call uncertain. The V gene's germline CDR1 is MGHDK and CDR2 SYGVNS. This CDR3 spans 14 amino acids. Trimming removed 11 bases at V and 2 bases at J, with 16 bases between. CDR3 loop: CASHDPLPYNEQFF. The CDR3 DNA reads TGTGCCTCCCATGACCCCCTCCCCTACAATGAGCAGTTCTTC.

Regarding this clonotype: This could be a read error, since a much larger clone is one nucleotide away. This chain joins TRBV7-2 and TRBJ1-1; tentative D call: TRBD1 (5 bases). Trimming shortened V by 10 bases and J by 5 bases, and 14 bases separated the two germline ends. CDR1 and CDR2 (germline): SGHTA, FQGNSA. The CDR3 sequence is 12 residues long. The CDR3, as DNA: TGTGCCACCACATCGGGGGGGACTGAAGCTTTCTTT. This gives the protein CATTSGGTEAFF. Full variable domain (missing parts from reference TRBV7-2 and TRBJ1-1): GAGVSQSPSNKVTEKGKDVELRCDPISGHTALYWYRQSLGQGLEFLIYFQGNSAPDKSGLPSDRFSAERTGGSVSTLTIQRTQQEDSAVYLCATTSGGTEAFFGQGTRLTVV.

This clonotype was seen ten or more times. V is TRBV7-8 and J is TRBJ2-7; 7 bases map to TRBD1. The CDR3 is 15 residues long. Germline-derived CDR1 and CDR2 are SGHVS and FQNEAQ. V was clipped by 1 base and J by 0 bases; unmatched bases: 3. The CDR3 nucleotides read TGTGCCAGCAGCTTAGAGGGACAGAGCTCCTACGAGCAGTACTTC. This translates into CASSLEGQSSYEQYF. The entire variable domain, with the rest obtained from reference TRBV7-8 and TRBJ2-7, is as follows: GAGVSQSPRYKVAKRGQDVALRCDPISGHVSLFWYQQALGQGPEFLTYFQNEAQLDKSGLPSDRFFAERPEGSVSTLKIQRTQQEDSAVYLCASSLEGQSSYEQYFGPGTRLTVT.

As to this clonotype: It differs at one base from a far larger clone, so likely a read error. V is TRBV7-9 and J is TRBJ2-1; unclear D gene. Trimming left V 5 bases short and J 0 bases short, with 14 bases between. The CDR3 loop spans 16 amino acids. The V gene's germline CDR1 is SEHNR and CDR2 FQNEAQ (reference sequence). In DNA, the CDR3 is TGTGCCAGCAGCGCCTCGGTGGCTATCTCCTACAATGAGCAGTTCTTC. Translated, it gives CASSASVAISYNEQFF. The complete variable domain, with remaining parts taken from reference TRBV7-9 and TRBJ2-1, reads DTGVSQNPRHKITKRGQNVTFRCDPISEHNRLYWYRQTLGQGPEFLTYFQNEAQLEKSRLLSDRFSAERPKGSFSTLEIQRTEQGDSAMYLCASSASVAISYNEQFFGPGTRLTVL.

This clonotype was found a few times. V is TRBV5-6 and J is TRBJ2-1, with 7 bases lining up with TRBD1. Germline assignment: CDR1 SGHDT and CDR2 YYEEEE. The V segment lost 1 base and the J segment 2 bases; nucleotides outside the gene matches: 3. The CDR3 length is 15 residues. The CDR3 loop is CASSLNQGAYNEQFF. For the CDR3, the DNA is TGTGCCAGCAGCTTGAATCAGGGGGCCTACAATGAGCAGTTCTTC.

Worth noting for this clonotype: Germline is not matched at one junction end, which may reflect a read error. The V call is TRBV6-2 or TRBV6-3, the J call TRBJ1-6; perhaps TRBD1 as D (5 bases). The V gene's germline CDR1 is MNHEY and CDR2 SVGEGT. CDR3 length: 14 residues. The CDR3 DNA reads as TGTGCCAGCAGTGAGAGGGGCCAAGATTCACCACTCCACTTT. As protein: CASSERGQDSPLHF.

The genes are TRBV7-2 and TRBJ2-7; no clear D gene. The ends were cut back, 3 bases at V and 6 bases at J, with 15 bases in the middle. Germline V gene lookup returns CDR1 SGHTA and CDR2 FQGNSA. The CDR3 contains 14 residues. CDR3 residues: CASSLVQWIGEQYF. In nucleotides, the CDR3 is TGTGCCAGCAGCTTGGTACAGTGGATCGGCGAGCAGTACTTC.

On this clonotype itself: This sequence is one base from a far larger clone and is likely a read error. The chain joins TRBV7-9 to TRBJ2-3; 7 nucleotides line up with TRBD1. This CDR3 has 16 amino acids. Germline V gene lookup returns CDR1 SEHNR and CDR2 FQNEAQ (reference sequence). The CDR3 DNA is TGCGCCAGCAGCCCAGAACAGGGGACCCACACAGATACGCAGTATTTT. Protein: CASSPEQGTHTDTQYF.

This clonotype was counted ten times or more. Here the CDR3 reads CASSEAGGPSGELFF. For the CDR3, the DNA is TGTGCCAGCAGCGAGGCGGGAGGGCCCTCCGGGGAGCTGTTTTTT. This rearrangement joins TRBV9 to TRBJ2-2; 9 bases match TRBD2. With V trimmed by 3 bases and J by 6 bases, 6 bases remained unmatched. Germline V CDR1 and CDR2: SGDLS, YYNGEE. The CDR3 has 15 amino acids.

This clonotype was observed many times. V is TRBV24-1 and J is TRBJ2-7; 8 bases line up with TRBD1. V lost 7 bases to trimming and J lost 5 bases; unmatched junction nucleotides: 3. Per germline, CDR1 KGHDR and CDR2 SFDVKD. The CDR3 runs to 12 residues. The CDR3: CATSRGLDEQYF. The CDR3 nucleotides are TGTGCCACCAGCAGGGGGCTGGACGAGCAGTACTTC.